The clone carrying this T cell receptor (beta chain) has at least ten counts. The record originates from a study of T cells in Graves' hyperthyroidism and ophthalmopathy. Researchers barred patients who had uncontrolled infection, other autoimmune disease, pregnancy or lactation. RNA transcripts provided the source from which TCR beta CDR3 regions were amplified. The primer set for the first-round RT-PCR of the TCR CDR3 was HTBI. Each CDR3 protein gets one entry after TCRdb re-called the multiplex PCR reads with MiXCR. The data hold 380,000 or so distinct CDR3 sequences, with 19% observed a single time. The source is a woman in her late teens or twenties with Graves' hyperthyroidism. The specimen sequenced was blood.

The CDR3 DNA sequence: TGTGCCAGCAGTCCAATCCCGGGACAGGGCCGTCGTGGCTACACCTTC. The encoded protein is CASSPIPGQGRRGYTF. The J gene is TRBJ1-2, the V gene TRBV27, with 9 bases fitting TRBD1. CDR1 is MNHEY, CDR2 SMNVEV, per germline (reference sequence). The V segment lost 5 bases and the J segment 7 bases; nucleotides outside the gene matches: 14. The CDR3 is made up of 16 amino acids.